This TCR beta chain was captured in a study of T cells after yellow fever vaccination (dated by TCRdb to the late 2010s). Concerning the study at large: Using CD3, CD45RA, CCR7 and CD95 staining, memory subsets (EM, EMRA, CM and Tscm) were sorted on a BD FACS Aria III. Libraries from fractions with low cell numbers were prepared with the SMART-Seq v4 Ultra Low Input RNA kit. To follow T-cell clones before and after primary and booster YFV17D yellow fever vaccination, bulk TCR alpha and beta repertoires were sequenced over time. Two healthy male donors, one aged 18 to 30 and one aged 30 to 40 years, were included in the cohort. Blood samples were taken at several timepoints before and after primary and secondary immunization, and bulk PBMC replicates and cell subsets were isolated. Memory subsets were sorted on days 0, 15 and 45 and at 18 months after primary vaccination, and on days 0, 15 and 45 after the 30-year booster.

TCR cDNA was synthesized by 5'RACE template switching, through which a universal primer site and unique molecular identifiers were introduced. cDNA synthesis was primed from both the TCR alpha and TCR beta constant segments. Library amplification used two PCR steps, and the second PCR step added sample barcodes and sequencing adapters. Sequencing of the libraries was done on either Illumina HiSeq 2500 (2x100 bp) or NovaSeq (2x150 bp). As for the authors' bioinformatics: MIGEC handled demultiplexing of reads and collapsing into UMI consensus sequences, while MiXCR performed V(D)J alignment. Clonotypes responding to the vaccine were identified with edgeR on replicate PBMC samples, with the criteria of FDR below 0.01 and a log2 fold change above 5 up to day 15. Each bulk clonotype received a CD4 or CD8 identity based on whether the sequenced CD4 or CD8 repertoire contained that clonotype at higher abundance. Clonotype frequencies in memory subsets were weighted by FACS-sorted cell numbers to estimate each clone's distribution across memory phenotypes. The public reads were run again by TCRdb, first through fastp at Q25 and then through MiXCR, and only productive beta chains were kept. Duplicate CDR3 protein sequences are folded into a single record with the most common DNA and genes. In this record, the V and J calls reflect TCRdb's handling and not the investigators' own analysis. Within this sample are over 20,000 distinct CDR3 sequences, with 5.5% of them counted one time only. The ten largest clones represent around 11% of the sample.

This sample's treatment or condition label indicates: live attenuated yellow fever vaccine strain. A standard Ficoll-Paque protocol was used to isolate PBMCs from peripheral blood. RNA from sorted memory subsets was extracted with the RNeasy Micro Kit. This clonotype was picked up many times. The record has no base qualities; no much larger clone is one base away. Points the paper makes about the study in general: FACS-sorted repertoires could contain abundant contaminating clonotypes from the bulk population, so computational filtering was required. After the booster, most of the clones that had expanded following primary vaccination were detected again (96% of CD4 and around 90% of CD8), which suggests that memory was broadly maintained. A small share of clonotypes occurred in both CD4 and CD8 compartments, likely arising from convergent recombination. Because the study included only a couple of donors, the extent to which the findings can be generalized is limited. The secondary T-cell response was found to be weaker but faster than the primary response, with a peak reached on day 5 rather than on day 15. On day 0, almost all vaccine-responding clonotypes were below detection in the sorted memory subsets.

The junction shows trimming of 0 bases on V and 5 bases on J, plus 14 bases between the germline ends. CDR3 length: 15 amino acids, cysteine to phenylalanine. Of the read, only the CDR3 DNA is kept; its 45 bases are in frame from base 1. From the germline V gene, CDR1 is SGHRS and CDR2 is YFSETQ. The chain was built from TRBV5-1 and TRBJ1-1; the best D guess is TRBD1, with 5 bases matching. The receptor was derived from a man aged 25 to 40 who received the YFV17D yellow fever vaccine. Sequenced here: PBMCs, either bulk or a sorted T-cell subset (CD4+, CD8+, memory, or dextramer-sorted; not recorded which), sampled 15 days after the yellow fever booster vaccination. Here is the DNA: TGCGCCAGCAGCTTGGGGGCGGGGGTAGGTACTGAAGCTTTCTTT. It codes for CASSLGAGVGTEAFF.